The 10 T cell receptor beta chains below come from one sample, sequenced in a study of T cells in Graves' hyperthyroidism and ophthalmopathy. TCR beta CDR3 regions were amplified from RNA. First-round RT-PCR of the TCR CDR3 relied on the HTBI primer set. In TCRdb, the multiplex PCR reads were re-called with MiXCR into one record per CDR3 protein. There are approximately 330,000 distinct CDR3 sequences in the sample; around a fifth occur only once, and about 50% lies in the top ten. The sample taken for sequencing was blood. All receptors derive from a woman aged 45-65 years with Graves' hyperthyroidism.

This clonotype was observed a few times. The chain has TRBV5-1 and TRBJ2-3, with a tentative D call TRBD2 (7 bases). V lost 0 bases, J lost 4 bases, and 12 bases lay in between. This CDR3 region has 15 residues. CDR1 and CDR2 (germline): SGHRS, YFSETQ. CDR3 residues: CASSLEAGAADTQYF. The CDR3 DNA reads as TGCGCCAGCAGCTTGGAGGCGGGGGCTGCAGATACGCAGTATTTT.

This clonotype was seen a single time. This sequence joins TRBV11-2 and TRBJ2-1; 12 bases line up with TRBD2. Unmatched junction bases numbered 12, after V lost 5 bases and J lost 7 bases. CDR3 length: 17 residues. Germline CDR1 reads SGHAT; CDR2 reads FQNNGV. The CDR3 here is CASSQGVTSGGRNEQFF. CDR3 nucleotides: TGTGCCAGCAGCCAGGGGGTGACTAGCGGGGGACGGAATGAGCAGTTCTTC.

This clonotype was picked up many times. The CDR3: CASSETSDEQFF. The CDR3 coding sequence is TGTGCCAGCAGTGAAACTAGTGATGAGCAGTTCTTC. The chain links TRBV6-1 to TRBJ2-1, with D maybe TRBD2 (5 bases). Germline CDR1 and CDR2: MNHNS and SASEGT. The CDR3 consists of 12 residues. V lost 2 bases to trimming and J lost 8 bases, with 7 bases between them.

Only a few counts were recorded for this clonotype. V gene TRBV19 combines with J gene TRBJ1-1, with a possible D match to TRBD1 (6 bases). Trimming stripped 10 bases from V and 1 base from J, with 16 bases between. This CDR3 contains 14 residues. Germline V gene sequence: CDR1 LNHDA, CDR2 SQIVND (reference sequence). The DNA of the CDR3 is TGTGCCACGACTGACGGGGGCTCGAACACTGAAGCTTTCTTT. Protein: CATTDGGSNTEAFF.

This clonotype occurred many times. The chain recombines TRBV12-3 or TRBV12-4 with TRBJ1-6; D gene unclear. V lost 2 bases and J lost 9, with 11 bases in between. This CDR3 has 14 residues. This CDR3 is CASSLKEGGSPLHF. CDR3 coding DNA: TGTGCCAGCAGTTTAAAAGAGGGCGGTTCACCCCTCCACTTT.

This clonotype was seen ten or more times. The chain links TRBV2 to TRBJ2-1; 9 bases agree with TRBD2. The CDR3 is 15 amino acids. In germline, CDR1 is SNHLY, CDR2 FYNNEI. The V segment lost 7 bases and the J segment 3 bases; nucleotides outside the gene matches: 7. CDR3: CASKGAGGIYNEQFF. The CDR3 DNA reads TGTGCCAGCAAGGGAGCGGGGGGTATCTACAATGAGCAGTTCTTC.

The CDR3 bases are TGTGCCAGCAGCTTAGACGCGACAAACTCCTACGAGCAGTACTTC. Translating gives CASSLDATNSYEQYF. This chain uses TRBV7-2 with TRBJ2-7; D unresolved. V shed 1 base and J shed 0 bases, with 10 bases lying between them. The germline V gene has CDR1 SGHTA and CDR2 FQGNSA. This CDR3 is built from 15 residues. Variable domain in full (rest from reference TRBV7-2 and TRBJ2-7): GAGVSQSPSNKVTEKGKDVELRCDPISGHTALYWYRQSLGQGLEFLIYFQGNSAPDKSGLPSDRFSAERTGGSVSTLTIQRTQQEDSAVYLCASSLDATNSYEQYFGPGTRLTVT.

This clonotype showed up many times. This chain connects TRBV6-1 to TRBJ2-2; 7 bases are a match to TRBD2. In germline, CDR1 is MNHNS, CDR2 SASEGT. The CDR3 covers 16 residues. J lost 3 bases, V lost 6 bases, and 10 bases had no gene match. CDR3 loop: CASRRFWGGDTGELFF. CDR3 in DNA: TGTGCCAGCAGGAGGTTTTGGGGGGGGGACACCGGGGAGCTGTTTTTT.

This clonotype was observed many times. This chain links TRBV30 with TRBJ2-7; 10 bases are shared with TRBD2. V was pared by 2 bases and J by 5 bases, with 3 bases of the junction left unmatched. CDR3 size: 13 residues. In germline, CDR1 is GTSNPN, CDR2 SVGIG (reference sequence). The CDR3 loop is CAWSSGRAHEQYF. The CDR3 DNA reads as TGTGCCTGGAGTAGCGGGAGGGCCCACGAGCAGTACTTC. The variable domain in full, with the rest retrieved from reference TRBV30 and TRBJ2-7, is SQTIHQWPATLVQPVGSPLSLECTVEGTSNPNLYWYRQAAGRGLQLLFYSVGIGQISSEVPQNLSASRPQDRQFILSSKKLLLSDSGFYLCAWSSGRAHEQYFGPGTRLTVT.

CDR3 region: CASSPGQGGVNTEAFF. Written as DNA, the CDR3 is TGCGCCAGCAGCCCCGGACAGGGCGGGGTGAACACTGAAGCTTTCTTT. V gene TRBV5-1 combines with J gene TRBJ1-1, with 8 bases that match TRBD1. This CDR3 is 16 amino acids long. Germline V gene data show CDR1 as SGHRS and CDR2 as YFSETQ. Germline trimming cut 4 bases from V and 0 bases from J; bases unmatched to any gene: 8.